The source of this TCR beta chain is a study of blood T cells in healthy people across ages. Study-level points and caveats: Per million T cells, TCR beta diversity dropped about linearly as age rose.

Per germline, CDR1 SGHRS and CDR2 YFSETQ. CDR3 size: 15 residues. Through a sample-barcoded 5' primer and a J-beta primer mix, a second PCR was run for roughly 6 to 11 cycles. TCRdb re-called the 5' RACE reads through MiXCR, storing one row per CDR3 protein. Here the sample spans 700,000 to 800,000 distinct CDR3 sequences, 35% to 45% being singletons. This clonotype came up many times. What it binds is not known. The junction shows a germline mismatch at one end, possibly a read error. The origin of this receptor is a woman between 55 and 75 years old in good health. Sequenced input: blood. The genes are TRBV5-1 and TRBJ2-5, with TRBD2 identical over 15 bases. CDR3 loop: CASSLGLAGGETQYF. CDR3 sequence (DNA): TGTGCTAGCAGCCTGGGACTAGCGGGAGGAGAGACCCAGTACTTC.